The 14 T cell receptor beta chains listed next were all sequenced from one sample in a study of blood T cell repertoires in COVID-19. The table came from immunoSEQ multiplex PCR; TCRdb's copy has only in-frame clones and leaves some out. The sample lists about 220,000 clones, approximately 83% occurring once. The specimen sequenced was peripheral blood. The receptors stem from a woman aged 30 to 39 who had recovered from COVID-19.

This chain links TRBV3-1 (or the pseudogene TRBV3-2) with TRBJ2-3, with D tentatively TRBD2 (5 bases). The CDR3 has 14 residues. Trimming shortened V by 0 bases and J by 5 bases, and 9 bases separated the two germline ends. Germline V gene sequence: CDR1 LGHDT, CDR2 YNNKEL (reference sequence). CDR3 DNA: TGTGCCAGCAGCCAAGAATTGGAGGTAGATACGCAGTATTTT. This sequence encodes CASSQELEVDTQYF.

The gene calls are TRBV30 and TRBJ1-5, with D maybe TRBD1 (6 bases). Looked up from germline, CDR1 is GTSNPN and CDR2 is SVGIG (reference sequence). The length of the CDR3 is 13 residues. Trimming removed 1 base from V and 7 bases from J, with 11 bases in between. CDR3 protein: CAWSDGGGQPQHF. In DNA, the CDR3 is TGTGCCTGGAGTGATGGCGGGGGCCAGCCCCAGCATTTT.

As concerns this clone: At one end the junction does not follow the germline gene, possibly because of a read error. The J gene is TRBJ2-1, the V gene TRBV7-7; D may correspond to TRBD1 or TRBD2 (5 bases each). Germline V gene data show CDR1 as SSHAT and CDR2 as FNYEAQ (reference sequence). The CDR3 totals 15 residues. CDR3 nucleotide sequence: TGTGCTAGCAGCTTAGCGCCGGGCAGGGACAATGAGCAGTTCTTC. The encoded protein is CASSLAPGRDNEQFF.

This clone was counted only a few times. The chain uses TRBV5-1 and TRBJ2-7; TRBD1 agrees at 9 bases. CDR3 length: 14 residues. The germline gives CDR1 SGHRS, CDR2 YFSETQ. Germline trimming cut 1 base from V and 5 bases from J; bases unmatched to any gene: 4. The CDR3 DNA follows: TGCGCCAGCAGCTTGTGGGGGACAGGGAACGAGCAGTACTTC. It encodes CASSLWGTGNEQYF.

This clone has more than one count but fewer than ten. V usage is TRBV7-8 and J usage is TRBJ2-7; 7 bases fit TRBD2. Germline V gene data show CDR1 as SGHVS and CDR2 as FQNEAQ. The CDR3 spans 13 residues. V shed 5 bases and J 3 bases; nucleotides not matched to a gene: 4. DNA for the CDR3: TGTGCCAGCAGCCCGAGGACTAGCTACGAGCAGTACTTC. This encodes CASSPRTSYEQYF.

The rearrangement uses TRBV9 and TRBJ2-5; 10 positions match TRBD1. The germline V gene has CDR1 SGDLS and CDR2 YYNGEE. Losses at the gene ends were 4 bases for V and 0 bases for J; bases not matched to a gene: 6. The length of the CDR3 is 16 residues. The CDR3 nucleotides are TGTGCCAGCAGCCCAGGGACAGGGGTTAACCAAGAGACCCAGTACTTC. Its protein is CASSPGTGVNQETQYF.

The sample holds one count of this clone. In DNA form, the CDR3 reads TGTGCCAGCAGTTTAGCCGGGACTAGCGGAACAGATACGCAGTATTTT. It yields the protein CASSLAGTSGTDTQYF. V gene TRBV28 combines with J gene TRBJ2-3; TRBD2 agrees at 11 bases. The length of the CDR3 is 16 residues. Germline loops: CDR1 MDHEN, CDR2 SYDVKM. V shed 2 bases, J shed 3 bases, and the junction held 4 bases outside the gene matches.

The chain uses TRBV29-1 and TRBJ2-5, with 11 bases matching TRBD2. After removal of 4 bases from V and 3 bases from J, the junction contained 4 bases not matched to a gene. This CDR3 has 14 amino acids. The germline CDR1 and CDR2 sequences are SQVTM and ANQGSEA. The DNA of the CDR3 is TGCAGCGTTGGGGGACTAGCGGTGGAAGAGACCCAGTACTTC. Protein sequence: CSVGGLAVEETQYF. Variable domain in full (rest from reference TRBV29-1 and TRBJ2-5): SAVISQKPSRDICQRGTSLTIQCQVDSQVTMMFWYRQQPGQSLTLIATANQGSEATYESGFVIDKFPISRPNLTFSTLTVSNMSPEDSSIYLCSVGGLAVEETQYFGPGTRLLVL.

The rearrangement joins TRBV5-5 to TRBJ2-5, with a possible D match to TRBD2 (6 bases). Germline CDR1 is SGHKS and CDR2 is YYEKEE (reference sequence). V gave up 0 bases and J gave up 5 bases, with 14 bases separating them. CDR3 length: 15 residues. The CDR3 is CASSLVRLGEETQYF. The CDR3 coding sequence is TGTGCCAGCAGCTTGGTTAGACTAGGCGAGGAGACCCAGTACTTC.

This chain connects TRBV11-3 to TRBJ2-1; TRBD2 matches 9 bases. The ends lost 5 bases at V and 7 bases at J; junction bases unmatched: 9. The CDR3 is 15 residues long. Germline V gene sequence: CDR1 SGHNT, CDR2 YENEEA. CDR3 amino acids: CASSLTSGDWNEQFF. CDR3 nucleotides: TGTGCCAGCAGCCTGACTAGCGGTGACTGGAATGAGCAGTTCTTC. Drawing the rest from reference TRBV11-3 and TRBJ2-1, the complete variable domain is EAGVVQSPRYKIIEKKQPVAFWCNPISGHNTLYWYLQNLGQGPELLIRYENEEAVDDSQLPKDRFSAERLKGVDSTLKIQPAELGDSAVYLCASSLTSGDWNEQFFGPGTRLTVL.

The genes are TRBV5-5 and TRBJ1-5, with no clear D. The CDR3 consists of 14 residues. V was trimmed by 2 bases and J by 2 bases, leaving 8 bases between them. CDR1 is SGHKS and CDR2 is YYEKEE in the germline V gene (reference sequence). This chain's CDR3 is CASSFSTGNQPQHF. Written as DNA, the CDR3 is TGTGCCAGCAGCTTTTCCACAGGCAATCAGCCCCAGCATTTT.

The chain couples TRBV7-3 to TRBJ2-7; 10 bases line up with TRBD1. This CDR3 has 15 amino acids. Germline V gene lookup returns CDR1 SGHTA and CDR2 FQGTGA. The trim removed 2 bases at V and 2 bases at J, leaving 3 bases unmatched. CDR3 region: CASSLGQGDTYEQYF. The CDR3 coding sequence is TGTGCCAGCAGCTTAGGACAGGGGGATACCTACGAGCAGTACTTC.

V gene TRBV2 combines with J gene TRBJ2-7, with TRBD2 matching over 8 bases. After removal of 7 bases from V and 4 bases from J, the junction contained 6 bases not matched to a gene. From germline, CDR1 is SNHLY and CDR2 FYNNEI. CDR3 size: 13 residues. In DNA, the CDR3 is TGTGCCAGCAAGGCGGGAGGTGTGTACGAGCAGTACTTC. Translating it yields CASKAGGVYEQYF.

The chain links TRBV30 to TRBJ2-1; 12 nucleotides line up with TRBD2. This CDR3 has 18 residues. Trimming removed 0 bases from V and 6 bases from J; junction bases left unmatched: 12. Germline V gene lookup returns CDR1 GTSNPN and CDR2 SVGIG (reference sequence). CDR3 region: CAWSVLGLAGGGLNEQFF. In nucleotides, the CDR3 is TGTGCCTGGAGTGTACTAGGGCTAGCGGGAGGGGGTCTCAATGAGCAGTTCTTC. The full variable domain, in which reference TRBV30 and TRBJ2-1 provide the parts outside the CDR3, is SQTIHQWPATLVQPVGSPLSLECTVEGTSNPNLYWYRQAAGRGLQLLFYSVGIGQISSEVPQNLSASRPQDRQFILSSKKLLLSDSGFYLCAWSVLGLAGGGLNEQFFGPGTRLTVL.